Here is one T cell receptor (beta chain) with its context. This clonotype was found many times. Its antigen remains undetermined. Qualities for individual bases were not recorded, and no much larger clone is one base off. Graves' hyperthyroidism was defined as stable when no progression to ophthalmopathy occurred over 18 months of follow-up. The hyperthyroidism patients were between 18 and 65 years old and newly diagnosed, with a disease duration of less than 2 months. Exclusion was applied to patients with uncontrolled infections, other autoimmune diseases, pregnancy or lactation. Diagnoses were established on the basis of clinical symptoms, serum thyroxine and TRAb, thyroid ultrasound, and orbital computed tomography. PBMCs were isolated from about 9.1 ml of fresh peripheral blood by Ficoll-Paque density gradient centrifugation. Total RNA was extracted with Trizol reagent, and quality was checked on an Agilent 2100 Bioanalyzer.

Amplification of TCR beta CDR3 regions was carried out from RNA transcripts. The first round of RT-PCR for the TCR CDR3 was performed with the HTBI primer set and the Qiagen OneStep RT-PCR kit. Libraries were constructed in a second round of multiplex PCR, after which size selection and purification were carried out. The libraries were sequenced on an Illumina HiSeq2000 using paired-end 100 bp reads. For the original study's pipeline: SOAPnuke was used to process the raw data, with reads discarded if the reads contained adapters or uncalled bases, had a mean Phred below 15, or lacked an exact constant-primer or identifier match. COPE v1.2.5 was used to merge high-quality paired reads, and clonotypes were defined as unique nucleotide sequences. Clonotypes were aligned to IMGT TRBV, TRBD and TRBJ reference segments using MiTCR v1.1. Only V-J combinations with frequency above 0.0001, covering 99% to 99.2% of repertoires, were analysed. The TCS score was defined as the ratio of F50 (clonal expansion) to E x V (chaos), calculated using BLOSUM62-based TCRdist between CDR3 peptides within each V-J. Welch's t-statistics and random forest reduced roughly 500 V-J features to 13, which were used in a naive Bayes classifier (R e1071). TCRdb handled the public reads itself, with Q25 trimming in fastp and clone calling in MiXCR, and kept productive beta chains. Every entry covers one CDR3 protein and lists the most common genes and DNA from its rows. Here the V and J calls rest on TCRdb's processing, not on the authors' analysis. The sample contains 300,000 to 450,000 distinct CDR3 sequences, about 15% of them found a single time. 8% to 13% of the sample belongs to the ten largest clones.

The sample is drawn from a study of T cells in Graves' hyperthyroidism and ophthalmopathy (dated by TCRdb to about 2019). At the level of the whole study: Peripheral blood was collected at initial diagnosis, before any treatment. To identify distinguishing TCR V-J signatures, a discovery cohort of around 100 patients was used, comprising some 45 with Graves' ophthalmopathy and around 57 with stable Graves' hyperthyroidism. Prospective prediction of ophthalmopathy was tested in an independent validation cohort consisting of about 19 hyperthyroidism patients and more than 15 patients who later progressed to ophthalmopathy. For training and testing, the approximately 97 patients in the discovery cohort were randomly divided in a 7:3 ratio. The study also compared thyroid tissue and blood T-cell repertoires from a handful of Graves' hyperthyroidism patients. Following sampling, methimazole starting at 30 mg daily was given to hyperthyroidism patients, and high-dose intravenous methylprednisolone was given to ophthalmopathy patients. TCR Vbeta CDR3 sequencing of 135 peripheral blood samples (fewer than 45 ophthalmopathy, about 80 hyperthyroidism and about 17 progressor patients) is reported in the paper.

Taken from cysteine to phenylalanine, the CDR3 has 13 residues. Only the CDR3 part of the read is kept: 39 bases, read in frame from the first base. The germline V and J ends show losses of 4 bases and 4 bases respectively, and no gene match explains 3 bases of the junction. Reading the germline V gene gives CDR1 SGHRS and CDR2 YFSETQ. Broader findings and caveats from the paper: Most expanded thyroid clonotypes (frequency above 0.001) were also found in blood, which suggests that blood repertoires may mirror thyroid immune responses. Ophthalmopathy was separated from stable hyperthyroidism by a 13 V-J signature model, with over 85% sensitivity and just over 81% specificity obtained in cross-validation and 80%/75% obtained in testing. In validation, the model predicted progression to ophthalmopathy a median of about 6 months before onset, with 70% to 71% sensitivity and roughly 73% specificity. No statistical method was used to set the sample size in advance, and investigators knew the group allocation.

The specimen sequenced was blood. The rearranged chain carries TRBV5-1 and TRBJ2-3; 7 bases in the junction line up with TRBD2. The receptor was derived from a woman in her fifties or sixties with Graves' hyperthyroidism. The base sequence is TGCGCCAGCAGCCCAGCGGGATCAGATACGCAGTATTTT. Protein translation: CASSPAGSDTQYF.